These 8 T cell receptor beta chains share one sample of origin, sequenced in a study of CD8 T cells in ankylosing spondylitis (dated by TCRdb to between 2016 and 2019). Here is what the overall study found, with its caveats: A TCR beta motif of several highly homologous amino acid variants appeared characteristic of blood from ankylosing spondylitis patients.

The method behind the library was 5' RACE. TCRdb names Illumina HiSeq 2500 as the instrument used. Using fastp trimming at Q25 and MiXCR clonotype assembly, TCRdb reanalyzed the public sequencing data and kept in-frame beta chains. Entries that share a CDR3 protein sequence are merged under the most common genes and DNA. The sample includes hundreds of thousands of distinct CDR3 sequences, with 10% to 15% observed a single time. 6.5% to 7% of the sample is in the top ten clones. No antigen has been assigned to these receptors. The sequencing input was blood, either unsorted or a sorted T cell fraction (not recorded which). These receptors all come from a male donor with ankylosing spondylitis.

This clonotype was detected a few times. The chain recombines TRBV5-1 with TRBJ2-7; 8 bases agree with TRBD1. Germline V CDR1 and CDR2: SGHRS, YFSETQ. The CDR3 runs 17 residues. J lost 8 bases, V lost 0 bases, and 16 bases had no gene match. CDR3 DNA sequence: TGCGCCAGCAGCTTGGGAGCCTGGACAGGGCCCACTGGGCAGCAGTACTTC. It is translated as CASSLGAWTGPTGQQYF.

This clonotype was counted only a few times. This chain joins TRBV4-2 and TRBJ1-2; maybe TRBD1 (5 bases). CDR1 and CDR2 from the germline V gene are LGHNA and YNFKEQ. The CDR3 has 14 amino acids. V lost 2 bases and J 4 bases, leaving 11 bases between the germline ends. For the CDR3, the DNA is TGTGCCAGCAGCCAAACGGCAGGGAGCTATGGCTACACCTTC. Encoded protein: CASSQTAGSYGYTF.

This clonotype was observed a few times. J is TRBJ1-1 and V is TRBV4-1, with D hard to call. Trimming removed 0 bases at V and 8 bases at J, with 19 bases between. Germline lookup yields CDR1 MGHRA and CDR2 YSYEKL. The CDR3 covers 16 residues. The CDR3 here is CASSQDPARSWTEAFF. In DNA, the CDR3 is TGCGCCAGCAGCCAAGATCCTGCCAGGTCTTGGACCGAAGCTTTCTTT.

This clonotype was recorded at least ten times. The genes are TRBV12-3 or TRBV12-4 and TRBJ2-2; no firm D call. The CDR3 has 14 amino acids. V lost 3 bases and J lost 0, with 5 bases in between. The CDR3 region is CASSFSANTGELFF. The CDR3 DNA is TGTGCCAGCAGTTTCTCGGCGAACACCGGGGAGCTGTTTTTT.

V usage is TRBV11-1 and J usage is TRBJ2-2; 10 positions match TRBD2. CDR1 is SGHAT and CDR2 is FQDESV in the germline V gene (reference sequence). J gave up 6 bases and V 1 base, and 5 bases lay outside the gene matches. The length of the CDR3 is 16 residues. CDR3 region: CASSLVASGRAGELFF. DNA of the CDR3: TGTGCCAGCAGCTTAGTGGCTAGCGGGAGAGCCGGGGAGCTGTTTTTT.

The V call is TRBV20-1, the J call TRBJ1-5; possibly TRBD1 for D (5 bases). Looked up from germline, CDR1 is DFQATT and CDR2 is SNEGSKA (reference sequence). Trimming pared 6 bases from V and 2 bases from J, leaving 14 bases between. The CDR3 extends over 14 amino acids. CDR3 sequence reads: CSAGKGRGNQPQHF. The CDR3 nucleotides read TGCAGTGCCGGAAAGGGCAGGGGCAATCAGCCCCAGCATTTT.

This clonotype has ten or more counts. The chain employs TRBV20-1 and TRBJ1-5; 7 positions agree with TRBD1. The germline V gene has CDR1 DFQATT and CDR2 SNEGSKA (reference sequence). The trim removed 4 bases at V and 2 bases at J, leaving 2 bases unmatched. CDR3 length: 13 amino acids. This CDR3 is CSANRGGNQPQHF. In nucleotides, the CDR3 is TGCAGTGCTAACAGGGGTGGCAATCAGCCCCAGCATTTT.

This clonotype was observed a handful of times. V gene TRBV6-5 combines with J gene TRBJ2-3, with 10 positions matching TRBD2. The junction had 10 bases not matched to a gene; V was cut back by 4 bases and J by 0 bases. CDR1 and CDR2 from the germline V gene are MNHEY and SVGAGI. This CDR3 spans 18 amino acids. CDR3 residues: CASSSGTSVDTSTDTQYF. The CDR3 DNA sequence: TGTGCCAGCAGTTCCGGGACTAGCGTTGATACTAGCACAGATACGCAGTATTTT.